This T cell receptor (beta chain) comes out of a study of T cell responses to AZD1222 COVID-19 vaccine. About the research overall: Pooling of second doses given at about 4 or about 12 weeks was done.

Assay used: immunoSEQ multiplex PCR; TCRdb lists only in-frame clones, some missing. The table has tens of thousands of clones, 88% seen once. This CDR3 has 14 amino acids. Trimming took off 0 bases at V and 2 bases at J, with 4 bases between the two ends. Germline CDR1 is SGHAT and CDR2 is FQNNGV. This TCR was recovered from an adult in good health. The specimen was peripheral blood, collected on day 0 of AZD1222 vaccination. The gene calls are TRBV11-2 and TRBJ2-2, with unresolved D. CDR3 sequence (DNA): TGTGCCAGCAGCTTAGAAATTAACACCGGGGAGCTGTTTTTT. It is translated as CASSLEINTGELFF.